Given below is one TCR beta chain in context. Germline V CDR1 and CDR2: MGHDK, SYGVNS. Trimming removed 3 bases at V and 5 bases at J, with 4 bases between. CDR3 length: 11 amino acids. Clones were read by immunoSEQ multiplex PCR, and TCRdb kept only the in-frame ones, dropping some. The data contain over 85,000 clones, 80% to 95% of them singletons. This sample is part of a study of siplizumab effects on memory and regulatory T cells. The sample taken for sequencing was CD4+ T cells sorted from blood. The chain has TRBV25-1 and TRBJ2-5; D gene uncertain. The TCR sequence derives from a human donor in good health. The chain's CDR3 is CASSDSETQYF. The CDR3 nucleotides are TGTGCCAGCAGTGATTCGGAGACCCAGTACTTC.